This paragraph reports one TCR beta chain. These data are taken from a study of shared clonotypes between healthy human individuals. Study as a whole: The composition of the donors was a couple of women and a few men aged 18 to 49.

The CDR3 covers 15 residues. Per the germline V gene, CDR1 is KGHSH and CDR2 is LQKENI. Trimming stripped 3 bases from V and 0 bases from J, with 10 bases between. TCRdb's copy holds only in-frame clones and misses some; the assay was immunoSEQ multiplex PCR. Among 2 million to 2.5 million clones listed, just under 95% were seen once. Free of recent acute infections or vaccinations, the donors were healthy HIV-negative adults. The donor cohort consisted entirely of Caucasian adults residing in Nashville, Tennessee. J is TRBJ2-3 and V is TRBV18; D is uncertain. The TCR sequence derives from a man aged 18 to 35 in good health. Some clones in this sample may be carry-over from other donors' samples. Specimen: naive CD4+ T cells from PBMCs. As for subset: CD45RA+ positively selected. CDR3 sequence: CASSPLTMSTDTQYF. CDR3 coding DNA: TGTGCCAGCTCACCCCTTACAATGAGCACAGATACGCAGTATTTT. Looking up the rest from reference TRBV18 and TRBJ2-3 gives the full variable domain: NAGVMQNPRHLVRRRGQEARLRCSPMKGHSHVYWYRQLPEEGLKFMVYLQKENIIDESGMPKERFSAEFPKEGPSILRIQQVVRGDSAAYFCASSPLTMSTDTQYFGPGTRLTVL.